The clone carrying this TCR beta chain has a single count. Losses at the gene ends were 1 base for V and 2 bases for J; bases not matched to a gene: 10. Germline CDR1 and CDR2: SGHTA and FQGNSA. The CDR3 runs 18 residues. The sample comes from a study of blood T cell repertoires in COVID-19. Study as a whole: The origin of the acute and convalescent COVID-19 samples was the United States, Italy and Spain.

Clones were sequenced by immunoSEQ multiplex PCR, and TCRdb holds only the in-frame ones, with some missing. Of 250,000 to 350,000 clones in the sample, over 75% were seen once. The specimen sequenced was peripheral blood. J is TRBJ2-7 and V is TRBV7-2; TRBD2 aligns across 11 bases. The receptor's source is a woman between 45 and 60 years old with active or convalescent COVID-19. The CDR3 nucleotides are TGTGCCAGCAGCTTAGGCGGTACTAGCGGGGGCCTTACCTACGAGCAGTACTTC. Translated, it gives CASSLGGTSGGLTYEQYF.